This passage covers 29 T cell receptor beta chains from one sample sequenced in a study of regulatory T cells in long-lasting Graves disease (dated by TCRdb to the early 2020s). The time point label, read with the paper, signifies: newly diagnosed GD, antithyroid drugs for less than 3 months. For both TCR sequencing and RNA sequencing, RNA was extracted from PBMCs using TRIzol. The protocol used for the library was multiplex PCR. TCRdb lists the instrument as Illumina HiSeq 4000. To build TCR beta libraries, CDR3 regions were amplified by Arm-PCR using iRepertoire HTBI primers. TCRdb cleaned the public reads at Q25 with fastp, built clones with MiXCR and kept in-frame beta chains. Identical CDR3 protein sequences are pooled into one entry, listed with their most common genes and DNA. The sample data list a few hundred thousand distinct CDR3 sequences, and around 11% of these were observed just once. About 20% of the sample goes to the ten largest clones.

These sequences were also reported in another study, on T cells in Graves' hyperthyroidism and ophthalmopathy.

The sequenced sample was peripheral blood mononuclear cells (PBMCs), obtained at new diagnosis, from a patient treated with antithyroid drugs. The receptors stem from a woman aged 18-29 years with Graves disease. Donor details come from another sample of the same person, matched by shared clones.

This clonotype has only a few counts. The chain links TRBV19 to TRBJ1-5; a weak D match, TRBD1 (6 bases). Trimming took 4 bases from V and 4 from J, leaving 8 bases between them. The CDR3 has 13 residues. Germline V gene lookup returns CDR1 LNHDA and CDR2 SQIVND (reference sequence). CDR3 sequence reads: CASSRGLNQPQHF. The CDR3 nucleotides read TGTGCCAGTAGTAGGGGGCTGAATCAGCCCCAGCATTTT.

The CDR3 DNA follows: TGCAGCGTTGTGGAGAATAGCAATCAGCCCCAGCATTTT. This codes for CSVVENSNQPQHF. The chain combines TRBV29-1 with TRBJ1-5; D unresolved. V lost 4 bases and J 0 bases, leaving 7 bases between the germline ends. The CDR3 covers 13 residues. Germline V CDR1 and CDR2: SQVTM, ANQGSEA.

This clonotype turned up a few times. The V and J genes are TRBV7-3 and TRBJ2-7; D is perhaps TRBD1 (5 bases). The CDR3 has 15 residues. Looked up from germline, CDR1 is SGHTA and CDR2 is FQGTGA. V was trimmed by 2 bases and J by 1 base, leaving 12 bases between them. CDR3 DNA sequence: TGTGCCAGCAGCTTACAGCAGGGCCGTTCCTACGAGCAGTACTTC. It specifies CASSLQQGRSYEQYF.

This clonotype appeared many times. This chain uses TRBV6-1 with TRBJ2-3; TRBD1 agrees at 9 bases. The V gene end was trimmed by 8 bases and the J gene end by 3 bases; junction bases not matched to a gene: 3. Germline loops: CDR1 MNHNS, CDR2 SASEGT. The CDR3 loop spans 13 amino acids. The CDR3 here is CASGTGPTDTQYF. In nucleotides, the CDR3 is TGTGCCAGCGGGACAGGGCCAACAGATACGCAGTATTTT.

This chain uses TRBV6-1 with TRBJ2-1; the D gene is possibly TRBD2 (6 bases). V was pared by 6 bases and J by 5 bases, with 14 bases between. The V gene's germline CDR1 is MNHNS and CDR2 SASEGT. The CDR3 loop spans 14 amino acids. Here the CDR3 DNA reads TGTGCCAGCAGCCTCCCGGGACTCGACAATGAGCAGTTCTTC. It specifies CASSLPGLDNEQFF.

There are many counts of this clonotype. This rearrangement joins TRBV11-2 to TRBJ2-1, with D possibly matching TRBD2 (5 bases). Per the germline V gene, CDR1 is SGHAT and CDR2 is FQNNGV. The CDR3 consists of 18 residues. Trimming took off 2 bases at V and 1 base at J, with 18 bases between the two ends. The CDR3 region is CASSLSLRLPRSYNEQFF. The CDR3 DNA sequence: TGTGCCAGCAGCTTAAGTCTACGACTACCCCGGTCCTACAATGAGCAGTTCTTC. The variable domain in full, with the rest retrieved from reference TRBV11-2 and TRBJ2-1, is EAGVAQSPRYKIIEKRQSVAFWCNPISGHATLYWYQQILGQGPKLLIQFQNNGVVDDSQLPKDRFSAERLKGVDSTLKIQPAKLEDSAVYLCASSLSLRLPRSYNEQFFGPGTRLTVL.

This clonotype was observed many times. J is TRBJ2-5 and V is TRBV2, with D perhaps matching TRBD1 (6 bases). The CDR3 sequence is 12 residues long. Trimming pared 8 bases from V and 3 bases from J, leaving 10 bases between. CDR1 is SNHLY and CDR2 is FYNNEI in the germline V gene. CDR3 nucleotides: TGTGCCAGCGGACCAGGGGAAGAGACCCAGTACTTC. Amino acids: CASGPGEETQYF.

The chain uses TRBV29-1 and TRBJ2-2; 13 bases match TRBD2. This CDR3 contains 15 residues. J gave up 5 bases and V 3 bases, and 3 bases lay outside the gene matches. Germline assignment: CDR1 SQVTM and CDR2 ANQGSEA. The CDR3: CSVDGLAGVTGELFF. The CDR3 bases are TGCAGCGTTGATGGACTAGCGGGAGTAACCGGGGAGCTGTTTTTT.

This clonotype was recorded many times. CDR3 DNA sequence: TGTGCCACCAGCAGAGATAAAGGGTCCGAGCAGTACTTC. It is translated as CATSRDKGSEQYF. The V gene is TRBV15, the J gene TRBJ2-7; D is unresolved. CDR1 is LNHNV and CDR2 is YYDKDF in the germline V gene (reference sequence). Trimming removed 0 bases from V and 6 bases from J, with 9 bases in between. The CDR3 contains 13 residues.

At least ten counts were recorded for this clonotype. The CDR3 spells CASSDRGLQNYGYTF. DNA of the CDR3: TGTGCCAGCAGTGACAGGGGGCTCCAAAACTATGGCTACACCTTC. The chain combines TRBV6-1 with TRBJ1-2; 8 nucleotides agree with TRBD1. J gave up 2 bases and V 3 bases, and 5 bases lay outside the gene matches. There are 15 residues in the CDR3. CDR1 is MNHNS and CDR2 is SASEGT in the germline V gene.

This clonotype was observed at least ten times. The chain combines TRBV11-2 with TRBJ2-5; possibly TRBD2 for D (7 bases). The CDR3 loop spans 15 amino acids. The V end lost 4 bases, the J end lost 0 bases, and 12 bases lay between the germline ends. CDR1 is SGHAT, CDR2 FQNNGV, per germline. CDR3 DNA sequence: TGTGCCAGCAGCTACAGGGCGGGGGACCAAGAGACCCAGTACTTC. Translated: CASSYRAGDQETQYF. The full variable domain, in which reference TRBV11-2 and TRBJ2-5 provide the parts outside the CDR3, is EAGVAQSPRYKIIEKRQSVAFWCNPISGHATLYWYQQILGQGPKLLIQFQNNGVVDDSQLPKDRFSAERLKGVDSTLKIQPAKLEDSAVYLCASSYRAGDQETQYFGPGTRLLVL.

The sample holds many counts of this clonotype. CDR3 sequence: CASSPGDAFLRETQYF. The CDR3 coding sequence is TGTGCCAGCAGCCCGGGGGACGCTTTTCTCCGGGAGACCCAGTACTTC. The chain recombines TRBV6-2 or TRBV6-3 with TRBJ2-5, with D possibly being TRBD2 (6 bases). The CDR3 contains 16 residues. Germline V gene sequence: CDR1 MNHEY, CDR2 SVGEGT. V was trimmed by 6 bases and J by 5 bases, leaving 22 bases between them.

This clonotype was found many times. The chain couples TRBV28 to TRBJ1-6, with 7 bases that match TRBD1. The CDR3 runs 11 residues. CDR1 is MDHEN and CDR2 is SYDVKM in the germline V gene. J gave up 17 bases and V 5 bases, and 6 bases lay outside the gene matches. DNA of the CDR3: TGTGCCAGCAGTCCCGGGACAGAGATCCACTTT. It is translated as CASSPGTEIHF.

This clonotype occurred many times. As DNA, the CDR3 is TGTGCCAGCAGTTACGTACAGGGCGGATGGGCCCTCCACTTT. Protein sequence: CASSYVQGGWALHF. The chain employs TRBV6-5 and TRBJ1-6, with D tentatively TRBD1 (6 bases). From germline, CDR1 is MNHEY and CDR2 SVGAGI. This CDR3 has 14 amino acids. Trimming left V 2 bases short and J 14 bases short, with 16 bases between.

This chain uses TRBV20-1 with TRBJ2-7, with 8 positions matching TRBD1. V dropped 8 bases and J dropped 3; count of bases not matched to a gene: 9. The CDR3 extends over 13 amino acids. Germline-derived CDR1 and CDR2 are DFQATT and SNEGSKA (reference sequence). Here the CDR3 reads CSTGSRGLYEQYF. The CDR3, as DNA: TGCAGTACTGGGTCCAGGGGGCTCTACGAGCAGTACTTC.

This clonotype occurred many times. This chain connects TRBV12-3 or TRBV12-4 to TRBJ2-1, with 8 bases that match TRBD2. This CDR3 region has 13 residues. V was clipped by 11 bases and J by 5 bases; unmatched bases: 8. CDR3 sequence reads: CASKLAEDNEQFF. As DNA, the CDR3 is TGTGCCTCGAAACTAGCGGAGGACAATGAGCAGTTCTTC.

This rearrangement joins TRBV3-1 to TRBJ2-1; perhaps TRBD2 as D (7 bases). The germline V gene has CDR1 LGHDT and CDR2 YNNKEL (reference sequence). The CDR3 totals 16 residues. V lost 4 bases to trimming and J lost 5 bases, with 18 bases between them. CDR3 sequence reads: CASSRDLGGPHNEQFF. CDR3 sequence (DNA): TGTGCCAGCAGCCGAGATCTCGGGGGGCCCCACAATGAGCAGTTCTTC.

This clonotype was seen many times. The chain couples TRBV28 to TRBJ2-7; D is undetermined. The CDR3 length is 11 residues. Germline CDR1 MDHEN, CDR2 SYDVKM. V was shortened by 6 bases and J by 4 bases, with 7 bases between the two germline ends. DNA of the CDR3: TGTGCCAGCAGGGATGGGTACGAGCAGTACTTC. It encodes CASRDGYEQYF.

V and J are TRBV9 and TRBJ2-7, with D perhaps matching TRBD2 (6 bases). Trimming removed 3 bases from V and 6 bases from J, with 22 bases in between. Per germline, CDR1 SGDLS and CDR2 YYNGEE. The length of the CDR3 is 16 residues. The CDR3 spells CASSAPGLQSPGEQYF. The CDR3 region has the DNA TGTGCCAGCAGCGCACCGGGACTCCAAAGCCCCGGCGAGCAGTACTTC. The full variable domain, its missing parts supplied by reference TRBV9 and TRBJ2-7, is DSGVTQTPKHLITATGQRVTLRCSPRSGDLSVYWYQQSLDQGLQFLIQYYNGEERAKGNILERFSAQQFPDLHSELNLSSLELGDSALYFCASSAPGLQSPGEQYFGPGTRLTVT.

Turning to this clonotype: Since no conserved phenylalanine or tryptophan closes the CDR3, a read error is the likely cause. The chain carries TRBV7-2 and TRBJ1-1; D is undetermined. The CDR3 runs to 13 residues. V lost 6 bases, J lost 1 base, and 9 bases lay in between. CDR1 is SGHTA and CDR2 is FQGNSA in the germline V gene. The CDR3 spells CASSRTANTEAFS. Written as DNA, the CDR3 is TGTGCCAGCAGTAGGACGGCGAACACTGAAGCTTTCTCT.

This clonotype appeared many times. The rearrangement links TRBV12-3 or TRBV12-4 to TRBJ1-5; no firm D call. The CDR3 runs to 15 residues. V lost 2 bases and J lost 2, with 10 bases in between. Here the CDR3 DNA reads TGTGCCAGCAGTTTAAAACCAGAAGGCAATCAGCCCCAGCATTTT. Protein: CASSLKPEGNQPQHF.

In its sample, this clonotype was seen many times. CDR3 DNA: TGCAGTGCTAGAGGGCAACCCAGCGTCAACACCGGGGAGCTGTTTTTT. Its translation: CSARGQPSVNTGELFF. V usage is TRBV20-1 and J usage is TRBJ2-2, with D uncertain. The CDR3 totals 16 residues. The V gene lost 1 base and the J gene lost 2 bases, with 14 bases spanning the gap. The germline V gene encodes CDR1 DFQATT and CDR2 SNEGSKA (reference sequence).

The rearrangement uses TRBV4-1 and TRBJ2-7, with a possible D match to TRBD2 (7 bases). With 3 bases removed from V and 5 bases from J, the gap between germline ends came to 17 bases. CDR1 is MGHRA, CDR2 YSYEKL, per germline. This CDR3 region has 15 residues. CDR3 sequence (DNA): TGCGCCAGCAGCCAGCAGGGCGGGGGCCTGGACGAGCAGTACGTC. Its translation is CASSQQGGGLDEQYV.

Here the CDR3 reads CSVEPGTSGGNEQFF. CDR3 coding DNA: TGCAGCGTTGAGCCAGGGACTAGCGGCGGCAATGAGCAGTTCTTC. The chain links TRBV29-1 to TRBJ2-1; TRBD2 matches 11 bases. The CDR3 covers 15 residues. Germline V lookup: CDR1 SQVTM, CDR2 ANQGSEA. After removal of 3 bases from V and 6 bases from J, the junction contained 7 bases not matched to a gene.

About this clonotype: Being one base from a much bigger clone, this may be a read error. The chain has TRBV7-9 and TRBJ1-1; D is unclear. Per germline, CDR1 SEHNR and CDR2 FQNEAQ (reference sequence). The CDR3 is 14 amino acids. The germline V and J ends were trimmed by 3 bases and 1 base, with 9 bases remaining between them. The CDR3, as DNA: TGTGCCAGCAGCTTCTTTGGGAGGAACACTGAAGCTTTCTTT. Protein sequence: CASSFFGRNTEAFF.

Many counts were recorded for this clonotype. The chain has TRBV19 and TRBJ2-3, with D possibly TRBD2 on 6 matching bases. The germline V and J ends were trimmed by 5 bases and 5 bases, with 14 bases remaining between them. Germline lookup yields CDR1 LNHDA and CDR2 SQIVND (reference sequence). This CDR3 spans 14 amino acids. CDR3 bases: TGTGCCAGTAGTTCGATGCCCGGGGGAGATACGCAGTATTTT. It translates to CASSSMPGGDTQYF.

This clonotype has a count of ten or more. The rearrangement links TRBV28 to TRBJ2-1; D gene ambiguous. The germline gives CDR1 MDHEN, CDR2 SYDVKM. Trimming took off 5 bases at V and 6 bases at J, with 14 bases between the two ends. The CDR3 extends over 14 amino acids. CDR3 amino acids: CASSRLYTLNEQFF. CDR3 nucleotides: TGTGCCAGCAGTAGGCTGTATACCCTCAATGAGCAGTTCTTC.

The CDR3 DNA is TGTGCCAGCAGCTTCCATATGCGGGGGGAAGAGGAGCTGTTTTTT. Residues: CASSFHMRGEEELFF. The chain carries TRBV7-9 and TRBJ2-2; 8 bases line up with TRBD2. Germline V lookup: CDR1 SEHNR, CDR2 FQNEAQ (reference sequence). The CDR3 runs to 15 residues. V lost 3 bases to trimming and J lost 10 bases; unmatched junction nucleotides: 10.

The chain couples TRBV4-1 to TRBJ1-2, with 7 bases lining up with TRBD1. V lost 0 bases, J lost 5 bases, and 6 bases stayed unmatched. This CDR3 spans 15 amino acids. Germline values: CDR1 MGHRA, CDR2 YSYEKL. The CDR3 nucleotides read TGCGCCAGCAGCCAAGATTCCGGGACAGTATATGGCTACACCTTC. Translating gives CASSQDSGTVYGYTF.